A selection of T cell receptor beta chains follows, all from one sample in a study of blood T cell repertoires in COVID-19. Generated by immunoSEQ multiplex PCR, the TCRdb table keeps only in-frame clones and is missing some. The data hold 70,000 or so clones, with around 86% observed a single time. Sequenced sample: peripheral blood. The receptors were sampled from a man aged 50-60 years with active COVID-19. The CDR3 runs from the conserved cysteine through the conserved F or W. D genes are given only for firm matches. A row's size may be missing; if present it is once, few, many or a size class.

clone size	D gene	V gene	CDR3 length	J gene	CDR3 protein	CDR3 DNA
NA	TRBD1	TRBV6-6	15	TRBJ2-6	CASSHTGAGANVLTF	TGTGCCAGCAGTCACACAGGGGCTGGGGCCAACGTCCTGACTTTC
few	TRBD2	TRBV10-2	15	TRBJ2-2	CASSDWGRVTGELFF	TGCGCCAGCAGTGATTGGGGGAGGGTCACCGGGGAGCTGTTTTTT
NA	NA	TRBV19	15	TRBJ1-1	CASSTLQTENTEAFF	TGTGCCAGTAGTACCCTTCAAACAGAGAACACTGAAGCTTTCTTT
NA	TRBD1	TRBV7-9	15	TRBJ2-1	CASSLEGTGGGEQFF	TGTGCCAGCAGCTTAGAAGGGACAGGGGGCGGTGAGCAGTTCTTC
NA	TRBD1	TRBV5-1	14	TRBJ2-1	CASSWGQGAFEQFF	TGCGCCAGCAGCTGGGGACAGGGGGCATTTGAGCAGTTCTTC
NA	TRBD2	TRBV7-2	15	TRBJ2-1	CASSLASGSTNEQFF	TGTGCCAGCAGCTTAGCTAGCGGGAGTACGAATGAGCAGTTCTTC
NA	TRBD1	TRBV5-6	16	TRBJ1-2	CASSLGRDSGLRGYTF	TGTGCCAGCAGCTTGGGGAGGGACAGCGGACTTCGGGGCTACACCTTC
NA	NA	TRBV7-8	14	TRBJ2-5	CASSLDEIQETQYF	TGTGCCAGCAGCCTCGATGAGATTCAAGAGACCCAGTACTTC
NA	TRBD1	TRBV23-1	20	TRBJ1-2	CASSAPRDSVYLGSKRGYTF	TGCGCCAGCAGTGCCCCCCGGGACAGCGTATACCTGGGATCCAAGCGTGGCTACACCTTC
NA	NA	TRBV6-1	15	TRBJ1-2	CASSEGHNNNYGYTF	TGTGCCAGCAGTGAAGGACACAACAATAACTATGGCTACACCTTC
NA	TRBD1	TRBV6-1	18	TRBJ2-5	CASSERDRGFRSAETQYF	TGTGCCAGCAGTGAACGTGACAGGGGGTTTCGCTCGGCAGAGACCCAGTACTTC
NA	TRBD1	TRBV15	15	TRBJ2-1	CATSRILTGGDEQFF	TGTGCCACCAGCAGAATCCTGACAGGGGGGGATGAGCAGTTCTTC
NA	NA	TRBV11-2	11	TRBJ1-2	CASSFRGGYTF	TGTGCCAGCAGCTTCAGGGGCGGCTACACCTTC
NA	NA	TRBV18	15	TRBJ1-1	CASSTQRQINTEAFF	TGTGCCAGCTCGACTCAGAGACAGATTAACACTGAAGCTTTCTTT
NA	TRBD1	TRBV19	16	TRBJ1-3	CASSSPGQVSGNTIYF	TGTGCCAGTAGTTCCCCGGGACAGGTCTCTGGAAACACCATATATTTT
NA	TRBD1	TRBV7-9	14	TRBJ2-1	CASSRDRDYNEQFF	TGTGCCAGCAGCAGGGACAGGGATTACAATGAGCAGTTCTTC
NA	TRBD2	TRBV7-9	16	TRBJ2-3	CASSLAETSGREAQYF	TGTGCCAGCAGCTTAGCGGAGACTAGCGGGAGGGAGGCGCAGTATTTT
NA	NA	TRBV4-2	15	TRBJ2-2	CASSQSDYRSGELFF	TGTGCCAGCAGCCAATCGGACTACCGGTCCGGGGAGCTGTTTTTT
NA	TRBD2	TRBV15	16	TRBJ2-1	CATSRGKREWYNEQFF	TGTGCCACCAGCAGAGGGAAGCGGGAGTGGTACAATGAGCAGTTCTTC
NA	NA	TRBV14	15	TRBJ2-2	CASSQLASNTGELFF	TGTGCCAGCAGCCAATTAGCCTCGAACACCGGGGAGCTGTTTTTT
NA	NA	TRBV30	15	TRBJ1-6	CAWSVPGIGNSPLHF	TGTGCCTGGAGTGTACCGGGGATAGGGAATTCACCCCTCCACTTT
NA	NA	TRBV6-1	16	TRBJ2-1	CASSVERFKPSNEQFF	TGTGCCAGCAGTGTGGAGCGGTTTAAGCCCAGCAATGAGCAGTTCTTC
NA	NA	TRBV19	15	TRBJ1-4	CASSIQGRTNEKLFF	TGTGCCAGTAGTATCCAGGGTCGGACTAATGAAAAACTGTTTTTT
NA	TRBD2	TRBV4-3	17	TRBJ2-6	CASSGLAGASGANVLTF	TGCGCCAGCAGCGGACTAGCGGGAGCCTCTGGGGCCAACGTCCTGACTTTC
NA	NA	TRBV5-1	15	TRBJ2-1	CASSIRGPSYNEQFF	TGCGCCAGCAGCATAAGAGGGCCATCCTACAATGAGCAGTTCTTC
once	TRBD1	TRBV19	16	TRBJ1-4	CASSIVRTGGNEKLFF	TGTGCCAGTAGTATAGTAAGGACAGGTGGGAATGAAAAACTGTTTTTT
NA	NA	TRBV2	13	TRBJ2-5	CASSGGAGETQYF	TGTGCCAGCAGTGGGGGAGCGGGAGAGACCCAGTACTTC
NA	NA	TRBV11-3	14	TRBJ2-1	CASSNLVSYNEQFF	TGTGCCAGCAGCAACCTAGTGTCCTACAATGAGCAGTTCTTC
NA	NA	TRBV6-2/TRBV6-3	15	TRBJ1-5	CASSLATANNQPQHF	TGTGCCAGCAGTTTAGCCACGGCGAACAATCAGCCCCAGCATTTT
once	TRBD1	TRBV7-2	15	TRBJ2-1	CASRYNRGSYNEQFF	TGTGCCAGCAGGTATAACAGGGGCTCCTACAATGAGCAGTTCTTC
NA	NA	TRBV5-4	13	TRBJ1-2	CASNLRGNYGYTF	TGTGCCAGCAACCTGCGGGGGAACTATGGCTACACCTTC